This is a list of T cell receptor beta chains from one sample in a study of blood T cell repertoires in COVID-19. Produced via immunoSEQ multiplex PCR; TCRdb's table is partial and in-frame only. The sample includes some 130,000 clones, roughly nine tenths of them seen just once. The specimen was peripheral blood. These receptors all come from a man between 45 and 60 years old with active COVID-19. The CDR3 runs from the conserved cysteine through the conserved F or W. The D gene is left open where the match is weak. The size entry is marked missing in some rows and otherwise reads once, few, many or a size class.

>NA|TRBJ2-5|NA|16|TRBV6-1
CASSAEYRLSQETQYF
TGTGCCAGCAGTGCCGAATACCGACTATCCCAAGAGACCCAGTACTTC
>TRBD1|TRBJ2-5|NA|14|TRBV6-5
CASRIQGARETQYF
TGTGCCAGCAGGATACAGGGGGCCCGGGAGACCCAGTACTTC
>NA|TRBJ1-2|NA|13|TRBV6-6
CASGETPNYGYTF
TGTGCCAGCGGGGAGACCCCTAACTATGGCTACACCTTC
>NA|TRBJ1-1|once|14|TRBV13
CASSSRVRSTEAFF
TGTGCCAGCAGCTCCAGGGTTAGGTCCACTGAAGCTTTCTTT
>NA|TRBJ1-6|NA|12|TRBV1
CTSSRGDSPLHF
TGCACCAGCTCACGGGGGGATTCACCCCTCCACTTT
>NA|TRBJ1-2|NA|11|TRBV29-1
CSVERGLGYTF
TGCAGCGTTGAGCGGGGATTGGGCTACACCTTC
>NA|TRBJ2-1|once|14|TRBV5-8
CASSFGGKNNEQFF
TGTGCCAGCAGCTTTGGCGGGAAAAACAATGAGCAGTTCTTC
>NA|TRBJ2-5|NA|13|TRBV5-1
CASSTEGGETQYF
TGCGCCAGCAGCACGGAGGGCGGGGAGACCCAGTACTTC
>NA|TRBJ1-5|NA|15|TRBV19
CASSIEVGGSQPQHF
TGTGCCAGTAGTATAGAAGTAGGGGGAAGTCAGCCCCAGCATTTT
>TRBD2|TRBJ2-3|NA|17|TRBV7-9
CASSLGSGSPSTDTQYF
TGTGCCAGCAGCTTAGGGAGCGGGAGCCCTAGCACAGATACGCAGTATTTT
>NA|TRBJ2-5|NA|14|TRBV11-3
CASSQIGGQETQYF
TGTGCCAGCAGCCAGATTGGAGGCCAAGAGACCCAGTACTTC
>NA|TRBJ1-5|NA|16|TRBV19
CASSHSRERSNQPQHF
TGTGCCAGTAGTCATAGCAGGGAAAGAAGCAATCAGCCCCAGCATTTT
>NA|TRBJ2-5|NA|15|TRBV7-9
CASSLGAGIQETQYF
TGTGCCAGCAGCTTAGGGGCGGGGATCCAAGAGACCCAGTACTTC
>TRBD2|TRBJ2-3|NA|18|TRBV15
CATSKGTSGVPATDTQYF
TGTGCCACCAGCAAAGGGACTAGCGGCGTCCCTGCAACAGATACGCAGTATTTT
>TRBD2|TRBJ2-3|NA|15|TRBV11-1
CASSLTSGGKDTQYF
TGTGCCAGCAGCTTAACTAGCGGGGGGAAAGATACGCAGTATTTT
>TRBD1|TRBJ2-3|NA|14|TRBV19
CASSPGQGLGTQYF
TGTGCCAGTAGCCCGGGACAGGGACTTGGTACGCAGTATTTT
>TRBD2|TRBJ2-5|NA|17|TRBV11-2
CASSLGTSGGARETQYF
TGTGCCAGCAGCTTAGGGACTAGCGGGGGGGCTCGTGAGACCCAGTACTTC
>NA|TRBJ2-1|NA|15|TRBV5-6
CASSLYEGGGSEQFF
TGTGCCAGCAGCTTGTATGAGGGAGGGGGTTCTGAGCAGTTCTTC
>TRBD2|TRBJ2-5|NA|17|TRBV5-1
CASSLGPSGADGETQYF
TGCGCCAGCAGCTTGGGGCCTAGCGGGGCCGACGGGGAGACCCAGTACTTC
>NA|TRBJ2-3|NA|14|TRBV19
CASSMSAVRDTQYF
TGTGCCAGTAGTATGAGCGCGGTGAGAGATACGCAGTATTTT
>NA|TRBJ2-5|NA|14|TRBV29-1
CSAARDSRQETQYF
TGCAGCGCTGCCCGGGACTCGAGACAAGAGACCCAGTACTTC
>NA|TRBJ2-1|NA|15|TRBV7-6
CASSMSRNSYNEQFF
TGTGCCAGCAGCATGAGTCGCAACTCCTACAATGAGCAGTTCTTC
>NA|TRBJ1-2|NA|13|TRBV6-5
CAGNSDSNYGYTF
TGTGCCGGCAATTCGGACAGTAACTATGGCTACACCTTC
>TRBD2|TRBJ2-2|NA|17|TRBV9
CASSGGLARVNTGELFF
TGTGCCAGCAGCGGTGGACTAGCTAGAGTCAACACCGGGGAGCTGTTTTTT
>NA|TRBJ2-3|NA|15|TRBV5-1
CASSLPGSNTDTQYF
TGCGCCAGCAGCTTGCCAGGATCCAATACAGATACGCAGTATTTT
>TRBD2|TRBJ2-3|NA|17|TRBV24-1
CATSDRGLAGDSDTQYF
TGTGCCACCAGTGACCGCGGACTAGCGGGAGATTCAGATACGCAGTATTTT
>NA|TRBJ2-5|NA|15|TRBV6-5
CASRITPGAQETQYF
TGTGCCAGCAGGATCACCCCGGGAGCGCAAGAGACCCAGTACTTC
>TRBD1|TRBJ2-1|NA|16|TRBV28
CASSPSAGGWYNEQFF
TGTGCCAGCAGTCCTTCAGCAGGGGGCTGGTACAATGAGCAGTTCTTC
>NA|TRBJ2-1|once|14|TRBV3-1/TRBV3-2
CASSRTGAYNEQFF
TGTGCCAGCAGCCGGACGGGGGCCTACAATGAGCAGTTCTTC
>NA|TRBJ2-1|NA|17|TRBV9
CASSVGAGSSSYNEQFF
TGTGCCAGCAGCGTAGGCGCGGGGTCAAGCTCCTACAATGAGCAGTTCTTC
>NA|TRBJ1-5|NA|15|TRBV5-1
CASSLDSNSNQPQHF
TGCGCCAGCAGCTTGGACAGTAATAGCAATCAGCCCCAGCATTTT
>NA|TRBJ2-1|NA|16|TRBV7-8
CASSLAGGGPFNEQFF
TGTGCCAGCAGCTTAGCGGGAGGGGGGCCTTTCAATGAGCAGTTCTTC
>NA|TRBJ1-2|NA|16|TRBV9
CASSVRQDTIFYGYTF
TGTGCCAGCAGCGTACGACAGGATACGATTTTCTATGGCTACACCTTC
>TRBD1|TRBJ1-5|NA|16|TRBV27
CASSSRQGKGNQPQHF
TGTGCCAGCAGTTCAAGACAGGGGAAGGGCAATCAGCCCCAGCATTTT
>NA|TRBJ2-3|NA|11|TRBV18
CASSPEDTQYF
TGTGCCAGCTCACCGGAGGATACGCAGTATTTT
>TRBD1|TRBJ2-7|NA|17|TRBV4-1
CASSYGQGNTLSYEQYF
TGCGCCAGCAGCTATGGACAGGGTAATACCCTTAGCTACGAGCAGTACTTC
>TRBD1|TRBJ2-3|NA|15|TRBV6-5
CASSYDRGRLNTQYF
TGTGCCAGCAGTTATGACAGGGGGCGCTTAAATACGCAGTATTTT
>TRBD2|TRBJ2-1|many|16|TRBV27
CASSPLAGGIYNEQFF
TGTGCCAGCAGTCCCTTAGCGGGGGGGATCTACAATGAGCAGTTCTTC
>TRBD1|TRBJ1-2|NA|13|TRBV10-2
CASSGGTGSGYTF
TGCGCCAGCAGTGGGGGGACAGGGAGCGGCTACACCTTC
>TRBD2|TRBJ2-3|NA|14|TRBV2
CASSASGGTDTQYF
TGTGCCAGCAGCGCCAGCGGGGGGACAGATACGCAGTATTTT
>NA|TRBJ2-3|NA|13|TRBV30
CAWSQGGTDTQYF
TGTGCCTGGTCTCAGGGTGGCACAGATACGCAGTATTTT
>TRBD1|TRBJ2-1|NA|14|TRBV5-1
CASSLDRGNNEQFF
TGCGCCAGCAGCTTGGACAGGGGAAACAATGAGCAGTTCTTC
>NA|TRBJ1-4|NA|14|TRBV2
CASSGGQGYEKLFF
TGTGCCAGCAGTGGGGGCCAGGGTTATGAAAAACTGTTTTTT
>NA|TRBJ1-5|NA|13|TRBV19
CASSIGRNQPQHF
TGTGCCAGTAGTATAGGCCGGAATCAGCCCCAGCATTTT
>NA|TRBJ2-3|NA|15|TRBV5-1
CASSFNPGFTDTQYF
TGCGCCAGCAGCTTTAATCCGGGATTCACAGATACGCAGTATTTT
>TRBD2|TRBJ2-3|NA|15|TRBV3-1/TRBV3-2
CASSQVVAGSDTQYF
TGTGCCAGCAGCCAAGTGGTAGCGGGATCAGATACGCAGTATTTT
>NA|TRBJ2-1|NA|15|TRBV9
CASSVEQIDYNEQFF
TGTGCCAGCAGCGTAGAACAGATCGACTACAATGAGCAGTTCTTC
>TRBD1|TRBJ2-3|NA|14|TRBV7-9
CASSSQGAVDTQYF
TGTGCCAGCAGCTCACAGGGGGCGGTAGATACGCAGTATTTT
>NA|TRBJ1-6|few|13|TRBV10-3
CAQRDSYNSPLHF
TGTGCCCAACGGGACTCCTATAATTCACCCCTCCACTTT
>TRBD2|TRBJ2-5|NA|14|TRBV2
CASSKRGSQETQYF
TGTGCCAGCAGTAAGCGGGGATCACAAGAGACCCAGTACTTC
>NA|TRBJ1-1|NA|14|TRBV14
CASSQGHGYTEAFF
TGTGCCAGCAGCCAAGGACACGGATACACTGAAGCTTTCTTT
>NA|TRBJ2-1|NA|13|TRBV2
CASSSDSSDEQFF
TGTGCCAGCAGTTCGGACAGCTCCGATGAGCAGTTCTTC
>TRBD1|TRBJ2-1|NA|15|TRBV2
CASMSGTGVYNEQFF
TGTGCCAGCATGTCAGGGACAGGAGTATACAATGAGCAGTTCTTC